These T cell receptor beta chains were read from a single sample in a study of blood T cell repertoires in COVID-19. Method: immunoSEQ multiplex PCR; TCRdb's copy keeps in-frame clones and lacks some. Found here are about 310,000 clones, roughly nine tenths of them singletons; the top ten hold about 2.5%. Sequenced: peripheral blood. The receptors here all came from a man between 18 and 29 years old with active or convalescent COVID-19. The CDR3 runs from the conserved cysteine through the conserved F or W. The D gene is left open where the match is weak. Clone size is shown for a subset of rows, as once, few, many or a class of expanded clone.

J gene | V gene | D gene | clone size | CDR3 protein | CDR3 DNA
TRBJ1-2 | TRBV6-2/TRBV6-3 | NA | NA | CASSWSAGYTF | TGTGCCAGCAGCTGGAGCGCGGGCTACACCTTC
TRBJ1-1 | TRBV11-2 | NA | NA | CASSLVFDRENTEAFF | TGTGCCAGCAGCTTAGTTTTCGACAGAGAAAACACTGAAGCTTTCTTT
TRBJ1-3 | TRBV5-1 | NA | NA | CASRQVPGNTIYF | TGCGCCAGCAGGCAGGTTCCTGGAAACACCATATATTTT
TRBJ2-5 | TRBV7-6 | NA | NA | CASSLSTYGETQYF | TGTGCCAGCAGCTTATCAACTTACGGGGAGACCCAGTACTTC
TRBJ2-2 | TRBV5-1 | TRBD2 | NA | CASSLAEAGEAGELFF | TGCGCCAGCAGCTTGGCCGAGGCGGGAGAGGCCGGGGAGCTGTTTTTT
TRBJ2-1 | TRBV11-3 | TRBD1 | once | CASSPRQGGSYNEQFF | TGTGCCAGCAGCCCCCGACAGGGGGGCTCCTACAATGAGCAGTTCTTC
TRBJ1-2 | TRBV6-2/TRBV6-3 | NA | NA | CASSYGAHYGYTF | TGTGCCAGCAGTTACGGGGCTCACTATGGCTACACCTTC
TRBJ2-7 | TRBV4-1 | TRBD1 | NA | CASSQAWTGGYEQYF | TGCGCCAGCAGCCAAGCCTGGACAGGGGGCTACGAGCAGTACTTC
TRBJ1-2 | TRBV2 | NA | few | CASTRGGTLDYGYTF | TGTGCCAGCACCCGGGGGGGGACCCTAGACTATGGCTACACCTTC
TRBJ2-1 | TRBV25-1 | NA | NA | CASSAGGKRNEQFF | TGTGCCAGCAGCGCCGGGGGTAAAAGAAATGAGCAGTTCTTC
TRBJ1-1 | TRBV5-6 | NA | NA | CASSKAGLTEAFF | TGTGCCAGCAGCAAGGCGGGGTTGACTGAAGCTTTCTTT
TRBJ2-7 | TRBV5-1 | TRBD1 | NA | CASSPWDRGLDEQYF | TGCGCCAGCAGCCCCTGGGACAGGGGGCTGGACGAGCAGTACTTC
TRBJ2-7 | TRBV2 | NA | once | CASSEVQGGYEQYF | TGTGCCAGCAGTGAAGTACAAGGGGGCTACGAGCAGTACTTC
TRBJ2-3 | TRBV5-1 | TRBD2 | NA | CASSLAPSGGTDTQYF | TGCGCCAGCAGCTTGGCCCCCAGCGGGGGCACAGATACGCAGTATTTT
TRBJ1-1 | TRBV7-2 | NA | NA | CASSALQGKAFF | TGTGCCAGCAGCGCCCTTCAGGGGAAAGCTTTCTTT
TRBJ1-5 | TRBV5-8 | NA | NA | CASSPLDSSHSNQPQHF | TGTGCCAGCAGCCCCCTCGACAGCTCTCATAGCAATCAGCCCCAGCATTTT
TRBJ2-1 | TRBV27 | TRBD2 | NA | CASSSPLAGETYNEQFF | TGTGCCAGCAGTTCCCCGCTAGCGGGAGAGACCTACAATGAGCAGTTCTTC
TRBJ2-2 | TRBV29-1 | TRBD1 | NA | CSAARTGDTGELFF | TGCAGCGCCGCCAGGACAGGGGACACCGGGGAGCTGTTTTTT
TRBJ2-2 | TRBV7-8 | NA | NA | CASSLVRRENTGELFF | TGTGCCAGCAGCTTAGTGAGACGGGAGAACACCGGGGAGCTGTTTTTT
TRBJ2-1 | TRBV5-1 | TRBD1 | NA | CASSLDQGAYNEQFF | TGCGCCAGCAGCTTGGATCAGGGGGCATACAATGAGCAGTTCTTC
TRBJ2-7 | TRBV7-9 | TRBD2 | NA | CASSSDTGGLWEQYF | TGTGCCAGCAGCTCTGACACGGGGGGGCTTTGGGAGCAGTACTTC
TRBJ2-1 | TRBV15 | TRBD2 | NA | CATSASAGGRNEQFF | TGTGCCACCAGCGCCTCAGCGGGGGGGCGGAATGAGCAGTTCTTC
TRBJ2-7 | TRBV27 | TRBD2 | few | CASSSKGTSATYEQYF | TGTGCCAGCAGTTCGAAGGGGACTAGCGCAACCTACGAGCAGTACTTC
TRBJ1-4 | TRBV6-5 | TRBD1 | NA | CASSYDKGQGREKLFF | TGTGCCAGCAGTTACGACAAAGGACAGGGCCGCGAAAAACTGTTTTTT
TRBJ1-2 | TRBV14 | NA | NA | CASDHTGNYGYTF | TGTGCCAGCGACCACACAGGGAACTATGGCTACACCTTC
TRBJ1-5 | TRBV15 | TRBD1 | NA | CATAPGQGNQPQHF | TGTGCCACAGCTCCGGGACAGGGCAATCAGCCCCAGCATTTT
TRBJ2-1 | TRBV9 | TRBD2 | NA | CASSGTSGFYNEQFF | TGTGCCAGCAGCGGTACTAGCGGGTTCTACAATGAGCAGTTCTTC